These 4 T cell receptor beta chains originate from one sample sequenced in a study of long-term antiretroviral therapy in people with HIV (dated by TCRdb to 2022 to 2024). The immunoSEQ hsTCRB v3.0 assay was used at survey level resolution for TRB variable region sequencing. Not all clones reach the TCRdb copy of this immuneACCESS table, which keeps in-frame sequences only. Checked studies attribute under half of the gap to unresolved V genes and leave the rest unexplained. The sample table lists 15,000 to 20,000 clones, around 74% of them with a count of one. About 6.8% of the sample is held by the ten biggest clonotypes. The sequenced sample was unsorted PBMCs, obtained at the start of antiretroviral therapy, before treatment. These receptors were obtained from a man younger than 30 with HIV.

CDR3: CASSVDRGVGNIQYF. CDR3 sequence (DNA): TGTGCCAGCAGTGTTGACAGGGGGGTGGGAAACATTCAGTACTTC. The genes are TRBV25-1 and TRBJ2-4; 9 bases agree with TRBD1. V was clipped by 4 bases and J by 6 bases; unmatched bases: 7. The CDR3 runs 15 residues. Germline-derived CDR1 and CDR2 are MGHDK and SYGVNS.

The rearrangement uses TRBV15 and TRBJ1-5; D is unclear. The germline gives CDR1 LNHNV, CDR2 YYDKDF (reference sequence). The CDR3 contains 13 residues. V shed 1 base and J shed 9 bases, with 10 bases lying between them. The CDR3 DNA reads as TGTGCCACCAGCAGAGTTGAAGGCGGGCCCCAGCATTTT. This translates into CATSRVEGGPQHF.

The gene calls are TRBV7-8 and TRBJ2-2; 10 nucleotides line up with TRBD2. With V trimmed by 4 bases and J by 4 bases, 9 bases remained unmatched. CDR1 is SGHVS and CDR2 is FQNEAQ in the germline V gene. The CDR3 spans 17 residues. As DNA, the CDR3 is TGTGCCAGCAGCTCCGAAGCGGGAGGGGGGGGCACCGGGGAGCTGTTTTTT. Residues: CASSSEAGGGGTGELFF. Full variable domain (rest looked up from reference TRBV7-8 and TRBJ2-2): GAGVSQSPRYKVAKRGQDVALRCDPISGHVSLFWYQQALGQGPEFLTYFQNEAQLDKSGLPSDRFFAERPEGSVSTLKIQRTQQEDSAVYLCASSSEAGGGGTGELFFGEGSRLTVL.

This clone came up once. The chain joins TRBV5-4 to TRBJ2-1; 11 bases agree with TRBD2. The J segment lost 1 base and the V segment lost 1 base, leaving 4 bases of the junction unmatched. Per germline, CDR1 SGHNT and CDR2 YYREEE (reference sequence). The CDR3 contains 17 residues. The CDR3 reads CASSLPTSGRSYNEQFF. Written as DNA, the CDR3 is TGTGCCAGCAGCTTGCCCACTAGCGGGAGATCCTACAATGAGCAGTTCTTC.